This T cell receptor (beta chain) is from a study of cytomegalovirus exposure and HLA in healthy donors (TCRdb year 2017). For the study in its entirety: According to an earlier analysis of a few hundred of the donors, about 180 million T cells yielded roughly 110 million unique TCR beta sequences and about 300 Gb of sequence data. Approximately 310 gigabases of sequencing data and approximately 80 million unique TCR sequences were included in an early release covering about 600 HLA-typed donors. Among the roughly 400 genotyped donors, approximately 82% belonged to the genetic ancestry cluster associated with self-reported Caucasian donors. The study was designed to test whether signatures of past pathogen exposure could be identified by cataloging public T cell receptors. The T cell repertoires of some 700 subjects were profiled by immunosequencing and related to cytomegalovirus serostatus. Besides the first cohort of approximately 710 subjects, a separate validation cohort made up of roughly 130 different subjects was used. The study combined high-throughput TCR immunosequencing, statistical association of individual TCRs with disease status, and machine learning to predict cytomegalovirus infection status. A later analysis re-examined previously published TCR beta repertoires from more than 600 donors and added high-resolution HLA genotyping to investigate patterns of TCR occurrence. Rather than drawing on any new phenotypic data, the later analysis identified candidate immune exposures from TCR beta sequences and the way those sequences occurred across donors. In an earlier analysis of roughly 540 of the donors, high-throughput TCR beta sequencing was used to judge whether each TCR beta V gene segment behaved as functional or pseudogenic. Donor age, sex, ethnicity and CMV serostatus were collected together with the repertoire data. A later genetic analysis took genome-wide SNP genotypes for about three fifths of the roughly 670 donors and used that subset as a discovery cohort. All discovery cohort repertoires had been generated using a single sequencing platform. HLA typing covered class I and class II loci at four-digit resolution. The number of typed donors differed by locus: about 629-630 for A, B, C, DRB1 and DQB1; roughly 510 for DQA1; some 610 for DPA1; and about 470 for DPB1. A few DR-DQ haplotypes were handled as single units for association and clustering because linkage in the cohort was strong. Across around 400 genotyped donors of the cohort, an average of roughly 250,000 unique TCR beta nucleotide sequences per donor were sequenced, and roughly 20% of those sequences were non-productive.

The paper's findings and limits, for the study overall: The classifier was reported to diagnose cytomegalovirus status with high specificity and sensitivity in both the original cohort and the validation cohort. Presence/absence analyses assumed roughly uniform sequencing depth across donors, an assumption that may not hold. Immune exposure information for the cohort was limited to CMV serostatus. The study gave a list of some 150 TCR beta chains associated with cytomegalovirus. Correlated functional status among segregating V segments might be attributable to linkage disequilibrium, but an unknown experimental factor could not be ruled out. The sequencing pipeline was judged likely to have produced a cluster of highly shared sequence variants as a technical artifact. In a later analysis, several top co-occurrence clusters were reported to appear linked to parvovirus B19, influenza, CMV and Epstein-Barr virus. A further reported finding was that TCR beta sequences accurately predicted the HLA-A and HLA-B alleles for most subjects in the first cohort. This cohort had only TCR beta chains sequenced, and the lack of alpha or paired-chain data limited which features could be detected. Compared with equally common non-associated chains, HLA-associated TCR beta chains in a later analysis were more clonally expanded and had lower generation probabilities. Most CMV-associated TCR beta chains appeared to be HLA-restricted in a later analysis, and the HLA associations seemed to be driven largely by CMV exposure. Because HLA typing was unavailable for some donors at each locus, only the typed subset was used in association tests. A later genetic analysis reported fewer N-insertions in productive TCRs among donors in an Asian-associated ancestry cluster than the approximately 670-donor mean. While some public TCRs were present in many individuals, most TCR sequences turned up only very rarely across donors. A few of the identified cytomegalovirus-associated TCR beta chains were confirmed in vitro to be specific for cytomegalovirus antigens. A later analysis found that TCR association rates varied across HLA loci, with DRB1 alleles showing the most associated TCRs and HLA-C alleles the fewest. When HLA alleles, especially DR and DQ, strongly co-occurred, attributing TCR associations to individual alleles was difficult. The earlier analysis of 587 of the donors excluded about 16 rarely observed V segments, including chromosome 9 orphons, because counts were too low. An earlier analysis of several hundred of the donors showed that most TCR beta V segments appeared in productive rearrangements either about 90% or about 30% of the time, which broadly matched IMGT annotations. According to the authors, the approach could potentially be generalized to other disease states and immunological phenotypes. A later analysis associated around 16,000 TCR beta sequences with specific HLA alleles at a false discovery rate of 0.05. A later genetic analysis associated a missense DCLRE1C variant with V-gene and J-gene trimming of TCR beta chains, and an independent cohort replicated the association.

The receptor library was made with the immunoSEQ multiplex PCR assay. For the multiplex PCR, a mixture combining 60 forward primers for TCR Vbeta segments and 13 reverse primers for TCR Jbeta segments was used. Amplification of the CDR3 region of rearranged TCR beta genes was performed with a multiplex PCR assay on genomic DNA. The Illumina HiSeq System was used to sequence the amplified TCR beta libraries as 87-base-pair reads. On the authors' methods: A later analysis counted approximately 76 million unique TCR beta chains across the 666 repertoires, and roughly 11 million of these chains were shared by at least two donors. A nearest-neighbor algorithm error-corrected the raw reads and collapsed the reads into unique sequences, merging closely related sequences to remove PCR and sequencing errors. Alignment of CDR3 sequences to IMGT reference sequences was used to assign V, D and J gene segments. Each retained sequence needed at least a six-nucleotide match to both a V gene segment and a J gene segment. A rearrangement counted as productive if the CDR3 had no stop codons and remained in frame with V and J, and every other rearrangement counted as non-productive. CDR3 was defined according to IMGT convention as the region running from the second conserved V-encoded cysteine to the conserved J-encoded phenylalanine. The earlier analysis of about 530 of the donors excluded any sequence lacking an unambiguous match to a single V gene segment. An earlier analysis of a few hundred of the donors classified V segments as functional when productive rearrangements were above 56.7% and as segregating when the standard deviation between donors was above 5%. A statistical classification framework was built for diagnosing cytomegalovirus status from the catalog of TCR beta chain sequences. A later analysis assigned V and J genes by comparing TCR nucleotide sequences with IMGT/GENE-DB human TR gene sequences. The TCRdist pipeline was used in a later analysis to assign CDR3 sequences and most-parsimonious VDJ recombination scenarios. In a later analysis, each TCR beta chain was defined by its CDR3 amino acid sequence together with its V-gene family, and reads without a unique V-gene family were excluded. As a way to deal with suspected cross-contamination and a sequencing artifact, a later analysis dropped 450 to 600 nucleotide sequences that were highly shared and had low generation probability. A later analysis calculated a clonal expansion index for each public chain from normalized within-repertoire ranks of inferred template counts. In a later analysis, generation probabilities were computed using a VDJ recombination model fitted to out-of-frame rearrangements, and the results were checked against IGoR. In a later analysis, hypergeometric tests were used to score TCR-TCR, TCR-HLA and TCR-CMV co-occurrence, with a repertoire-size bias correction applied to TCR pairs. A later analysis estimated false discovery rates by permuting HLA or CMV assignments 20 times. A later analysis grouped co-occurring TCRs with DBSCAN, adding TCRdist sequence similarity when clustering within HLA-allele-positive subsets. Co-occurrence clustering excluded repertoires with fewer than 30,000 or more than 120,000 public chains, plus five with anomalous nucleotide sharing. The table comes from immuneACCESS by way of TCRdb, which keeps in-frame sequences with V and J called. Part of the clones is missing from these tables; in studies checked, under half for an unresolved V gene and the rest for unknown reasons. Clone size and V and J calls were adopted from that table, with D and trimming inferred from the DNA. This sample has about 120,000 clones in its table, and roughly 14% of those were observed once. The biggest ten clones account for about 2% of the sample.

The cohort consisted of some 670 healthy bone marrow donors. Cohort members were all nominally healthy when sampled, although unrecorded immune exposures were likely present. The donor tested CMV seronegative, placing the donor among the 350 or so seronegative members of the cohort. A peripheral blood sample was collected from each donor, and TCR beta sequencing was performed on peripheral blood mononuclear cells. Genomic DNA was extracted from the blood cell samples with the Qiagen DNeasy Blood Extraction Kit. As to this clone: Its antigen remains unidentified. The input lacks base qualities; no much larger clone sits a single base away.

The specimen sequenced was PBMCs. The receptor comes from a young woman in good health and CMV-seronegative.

The nucleotides are TGCGCCAGCAGCTCCGAAGGCAGGGGGTTGGACATTCAGTACTTC. This is translated as CASSSEGRGLDIQYF. Recombination connected TRBV5-1 to TRBJ2-4, and 7 bases in between align with TRBD1. Trimming removed 3 bases from V and 8 bases from J; the gene matches leave 11 bases unexplained. The germline V gene yields SGHRS for CDR1 and YFSETQ for CDR2. The CDR3 has 15 amino acids, counting the end cysteine and phenylalanine. Just CDR3 DNA is preserved here, 45 bases in frame from base 1.